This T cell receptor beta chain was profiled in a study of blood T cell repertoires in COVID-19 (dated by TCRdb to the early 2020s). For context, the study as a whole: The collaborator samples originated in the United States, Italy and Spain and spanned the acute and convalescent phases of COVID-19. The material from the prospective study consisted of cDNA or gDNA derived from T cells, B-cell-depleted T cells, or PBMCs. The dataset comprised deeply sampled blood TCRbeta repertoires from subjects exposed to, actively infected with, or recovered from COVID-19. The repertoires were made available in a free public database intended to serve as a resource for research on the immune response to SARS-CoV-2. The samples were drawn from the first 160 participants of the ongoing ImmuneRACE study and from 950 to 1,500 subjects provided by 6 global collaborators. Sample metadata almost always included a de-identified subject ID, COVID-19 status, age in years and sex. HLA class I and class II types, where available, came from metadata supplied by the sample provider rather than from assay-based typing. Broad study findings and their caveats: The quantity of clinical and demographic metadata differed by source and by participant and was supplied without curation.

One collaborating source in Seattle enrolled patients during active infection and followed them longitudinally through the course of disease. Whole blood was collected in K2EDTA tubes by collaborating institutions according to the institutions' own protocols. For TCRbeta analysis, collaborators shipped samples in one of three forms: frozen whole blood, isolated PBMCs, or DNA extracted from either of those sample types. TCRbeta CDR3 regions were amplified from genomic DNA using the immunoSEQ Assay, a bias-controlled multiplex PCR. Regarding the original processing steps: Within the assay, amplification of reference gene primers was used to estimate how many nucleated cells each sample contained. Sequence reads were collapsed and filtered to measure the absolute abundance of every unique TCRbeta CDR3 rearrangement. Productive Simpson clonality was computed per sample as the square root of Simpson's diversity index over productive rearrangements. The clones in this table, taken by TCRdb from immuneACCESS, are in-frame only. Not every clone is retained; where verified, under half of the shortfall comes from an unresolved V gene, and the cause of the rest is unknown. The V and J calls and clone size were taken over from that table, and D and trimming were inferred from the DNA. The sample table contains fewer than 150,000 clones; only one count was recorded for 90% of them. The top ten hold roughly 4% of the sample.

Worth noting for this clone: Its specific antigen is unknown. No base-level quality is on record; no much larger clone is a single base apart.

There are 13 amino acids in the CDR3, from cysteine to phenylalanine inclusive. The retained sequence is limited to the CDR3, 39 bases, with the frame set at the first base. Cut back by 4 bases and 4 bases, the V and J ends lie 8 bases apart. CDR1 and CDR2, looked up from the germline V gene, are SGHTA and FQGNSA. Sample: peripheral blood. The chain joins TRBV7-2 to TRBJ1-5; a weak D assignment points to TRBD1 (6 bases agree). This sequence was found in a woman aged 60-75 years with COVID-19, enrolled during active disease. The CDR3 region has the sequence CASSWTENQPQHF. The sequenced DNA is TGTGCCAGCAGCTGGACAGAGAATCAGCCCCAGCATTTT.